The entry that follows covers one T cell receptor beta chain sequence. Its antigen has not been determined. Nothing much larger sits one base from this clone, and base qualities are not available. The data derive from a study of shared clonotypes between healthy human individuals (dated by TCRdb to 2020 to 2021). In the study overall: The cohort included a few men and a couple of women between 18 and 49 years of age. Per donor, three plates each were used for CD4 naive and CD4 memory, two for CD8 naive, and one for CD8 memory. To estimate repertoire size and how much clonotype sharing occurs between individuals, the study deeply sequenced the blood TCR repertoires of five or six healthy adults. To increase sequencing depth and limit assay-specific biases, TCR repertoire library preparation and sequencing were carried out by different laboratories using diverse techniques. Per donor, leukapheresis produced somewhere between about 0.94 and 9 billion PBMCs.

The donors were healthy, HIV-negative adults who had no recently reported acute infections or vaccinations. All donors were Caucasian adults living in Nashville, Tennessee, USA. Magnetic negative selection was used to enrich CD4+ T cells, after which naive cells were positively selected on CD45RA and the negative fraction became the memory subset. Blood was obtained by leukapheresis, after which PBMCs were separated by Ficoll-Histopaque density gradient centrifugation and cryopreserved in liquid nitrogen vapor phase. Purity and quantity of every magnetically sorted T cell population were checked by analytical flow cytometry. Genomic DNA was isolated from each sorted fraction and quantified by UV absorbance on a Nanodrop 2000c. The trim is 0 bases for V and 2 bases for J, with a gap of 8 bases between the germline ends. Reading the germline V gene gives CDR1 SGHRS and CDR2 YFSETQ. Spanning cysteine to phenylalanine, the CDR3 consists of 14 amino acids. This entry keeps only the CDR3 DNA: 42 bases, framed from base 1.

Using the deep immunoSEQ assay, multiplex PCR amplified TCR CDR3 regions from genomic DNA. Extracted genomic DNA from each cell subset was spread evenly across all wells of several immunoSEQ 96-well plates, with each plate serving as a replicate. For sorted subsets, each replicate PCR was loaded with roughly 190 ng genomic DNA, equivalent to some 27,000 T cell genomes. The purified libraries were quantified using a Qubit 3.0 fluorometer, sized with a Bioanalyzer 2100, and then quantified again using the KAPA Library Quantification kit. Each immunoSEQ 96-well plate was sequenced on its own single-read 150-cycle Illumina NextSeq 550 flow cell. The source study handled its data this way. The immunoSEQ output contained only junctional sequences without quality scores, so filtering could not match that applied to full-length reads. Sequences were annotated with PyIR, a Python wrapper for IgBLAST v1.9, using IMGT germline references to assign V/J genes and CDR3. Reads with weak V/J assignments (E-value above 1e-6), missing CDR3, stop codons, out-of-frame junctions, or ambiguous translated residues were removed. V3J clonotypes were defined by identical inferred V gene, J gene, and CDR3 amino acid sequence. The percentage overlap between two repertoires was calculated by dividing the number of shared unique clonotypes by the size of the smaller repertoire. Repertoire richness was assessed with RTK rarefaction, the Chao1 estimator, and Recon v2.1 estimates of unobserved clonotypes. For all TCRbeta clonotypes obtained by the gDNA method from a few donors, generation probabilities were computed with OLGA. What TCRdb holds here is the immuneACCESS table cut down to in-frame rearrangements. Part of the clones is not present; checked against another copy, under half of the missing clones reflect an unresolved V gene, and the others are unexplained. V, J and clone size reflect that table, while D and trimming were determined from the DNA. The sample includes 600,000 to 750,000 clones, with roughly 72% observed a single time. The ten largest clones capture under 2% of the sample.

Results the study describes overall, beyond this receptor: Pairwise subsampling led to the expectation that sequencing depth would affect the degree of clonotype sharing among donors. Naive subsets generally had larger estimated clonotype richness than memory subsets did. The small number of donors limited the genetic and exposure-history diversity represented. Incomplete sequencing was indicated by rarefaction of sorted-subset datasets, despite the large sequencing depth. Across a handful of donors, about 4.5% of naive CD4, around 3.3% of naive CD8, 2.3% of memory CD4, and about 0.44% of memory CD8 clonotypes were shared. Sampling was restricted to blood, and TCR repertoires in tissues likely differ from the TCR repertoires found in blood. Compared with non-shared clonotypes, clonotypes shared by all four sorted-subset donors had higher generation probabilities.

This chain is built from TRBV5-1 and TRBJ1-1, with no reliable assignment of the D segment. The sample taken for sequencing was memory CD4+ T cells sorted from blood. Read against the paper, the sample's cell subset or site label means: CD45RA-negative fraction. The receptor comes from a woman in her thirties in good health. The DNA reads TGCGCCAGCAGCTTGGGAGGATTTAACACTGAAGCTTTCTTT. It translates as CASSLGGFNTEAFF.